This T cell receptor (beta chain) was sequenced during a study of blood T cell repertoires in COVID-19 (dated by TCRdb to between 2020 and 2021). Looking at the study overall: Collaborator samples came from the United States, Italy and Spain and covered acute and convalescent phases of COVID-19. The prospective study material was composed of cDNA or gDNA derived from T cells, B-cell-depleted T cells, or PBMCs. Subjects who had been exposed to COVID-19, were actively infected with it, or had recovered from it provided the deeply sampled blood TCRbeta repertoires that made up the dataset. The repertoires were released in a freely available public database meant as a resource for research on the immune response to SARS-CoV-2. Samples came from the ongoing ImmuneRACE study (first 160 participants) plus 1,254 subjects from 6 global collaborators. Sample metadata almost always included a de-identified subject ID, COVID-19 status, age in years and sex. HLA class I and class II types, where available, came from metadata supplied by the sample provider rather than from assay-based typing. Summary of the overall study and its limitations: Clinical and demographic metadata were provided uncurated, with the amount varying by source and participant.

Measured from the cysteine to the phenylalanine, the CDR3 is 15 residues long. This entry keeps only the CDR3 DNA: 45 bases, framed from base 1. V gives up 6 bases and J gives up 4 bases, and the segment between their germline ends measures 16 bases. Via the germline V gene, CDR1 is MNHEY and CDR2 SVGAGI. In the prospective study, participants were about 18 to 89 years old, resided in about two dozen geographic areas of the United States, and were enrolled through a virtual design. To assign participants to cohorts, the prospective study relied on clinical history that participants themselves reported in a screening survey and a study questionnaire. Exposed participants had been in contact with someone with a PCR-confirmed or clinician-diagnosed COVID-19 case within 2 weeks of study entry. Mobile phlebotomists in the prospective study collected whole blood, serum and a nasopharyngeal or oropharyngeal swab from every participant. Participants in the prospective study had the option to provide additional blood draws and questionnaires over an approximately 2-month period. Before DNA extraction, blood samples from the prospective study were shipped at room temperature or frozen.

TCRbeta CDR3 regions were amplified from genomic DNA using the immunoSEQ Assay, a bias-controlled multiplex PCR. From the authors' description of their analysis: The number of nucleated cells in each sample was estimated from the amplification of reference gene primers within the assay. To quantify the absolute abundance of each unique TCRbeta CDR3 rearrangement, sequence reads were collapsed and filtered. For each sample, productive Simpson clonality was calculated by taking the square root of Simpson's diversity index across productive rearrangements. TCRdb obtained this table from immuneACCESS and retained in-frame rearrangements with V and J assigned. These tables miss some clones; where compared with another copy, unresolved V genes account for less than half of the shortfall, and the remainder is unexplained. The DNA was the basis for D and trimming; V, J and clone size are from that table. This sample is represented by roughly 190,000 clones; 84% of them were singletons. About 3.2% of the sample goes to the ten largest clones.

As for this clone: Its antigen target is currently unknown. The input lacks base qualities; no much larger clone sits a single base away.

Recombination connected TRBV6-5 to TRBJ2-1; a tentative D match to TRBD2 spans 6 bases. The sequenced sample was PBMCs or T cells enriched from blood (not recorded which). The TCR sequence derives from a woman aged 30 to 39 who had been exposed to COVID-19. The CDR3 protein sequence reads: CASSRGTDKYNEQFF. In nucleotides, the sequence is TGTGCCAGCAGCCGCGGGACGGACAAATACAATGAGCAGTTCTTC.